Below, 12 T cell receptor beta chains from the same sample are listed, as sequenced in a study of a mutant IDH1 vaccine in newly diagnosed glioma. Time point reported: week 35, safety follow-up. Topical imiquimod was applied with each vaccine dose, which held 300 ug of mutant IDH1 20-mer peptide. Clones were read by immunoSEQ multiplex PCR, and TCRdb kept only the in-frame ones, dropping some. Here the sample spans tens of thousands of clones, under 90% being singletons. Their antigen targets remain unknown. Material: PBMCs, obtained from a glioma patient whose treatment included an IDH1 peptide vaccine. These receptors all stem from a woman in her late teens or twenties with glioma.

The chain carries TRBV2 and TRBJ2-5, with 9 positions matching TRBD2. V shed 3 bases and J 2 bases; nucleotides not matched to a gene: 4. The V gene's germline CDR1 is SNHLY and CDR2 FYNNEI. This CDR3 comprises 15 residues. The CDR3, as DNA: TGTGCCAGCAGTGATGGGACTAGCCGGCAAGAGACCCAGTACTTC. Residues: CASSDGTSRQETQYF.

A few counts support this clone. The gene calls are TRBV9 and TRBJ1-4; tentatively, D is TRBD1 (5 bases). V was trimmed by 4 bases and J by 5 bases, leaving 15 bases between them. CDR1 and CDR2 (germline): SGDLS, YYNGEE. There are 15 residues in the CDR3. The CDR3 sequence is CASSLNPGRNEKLFF. CDR3 nucleotide sequence: TGTGCCAGCAGCCTTAATCCGGGACGGAATGAAAAACTGTTTTTT.

The CDR3 loop is CASSLAGQGIWSNTEAFF. The CDR3 coding sequence is TGTGCCAGCAGCTTAGCGGGACAGGGAATATGGTCGAACACTGAAGCTTTCTTT. The genes are TRBV7-9 and TRBJ1-1; TRBD1 matches 9 bases. Germline V gene sequence: CDR1 SEHNR, CDR2 FQNEAQ (reference sequence). The CDR3 is 18 amino acids. Trimming at V came to 0 bases and at J to 1 base, leaving 9 bases not matched to a gene.

The V and J genes are TRBV9 and TRBJ1-1; a weak D match, TRBD1 (5 bases). Trimming pared 2 bases from V and 7 bases from J, leaving 12 bases between. CDR3 length: 13 amino acids. CDR1 is SGDLS, CDR2 YYNGEE, per germline. The chain's CDR3 is CASSVGGSGEAFF. CDR3 coding DNA: TGTGCCAGCAGCGTGGGGGGGTCCGGTGAAGCTTTCTTT.

V is TRBV9 and J is TRBJ1-1, with no clear D. This CDR3 has 13 residues. With 0 bases removed from V and 2 bases from J, the gap between germline ends came to 5 bases. CDR1 and CDR2 from the germline V gene are SGDLS and YYNGEE. The CDR3 DNA sequence: TGTGCCAGCAGCGTAGCCGATAACACTGAAGCTTTCTTT. Its translation is CASSVADNTEAFF.

This rearrangement joins TRBV14 to TRBJ2-1; D is unresolved. The CDR3 is made up of 13 amino acids. V was pared by 1 base and J by 6 bases, with 7 bases between. Per the germline V gene, CDR1 is SGHDN and CDR2 is FVKESK. The CDR3 coding sequence is TGTGCCAGCAGCCAAGTAGCCGGCAATGAGCAGTTCTTC. It is translated as CASSQVAGNEQFF. Combining the CDR3 with reference TRBV14 and TRBJ2-1 gives the whole variable domain EAGVTQFPSHSVIEKGQTVTLRCDPISGHDNLYWYRRVMGKEIKFLLHFVKESKQDESGMPNNRFLAERTGGTYSTLKVQPAELEDSGVYFCASSQVAGNEQFFGPGTRLTVL.

The V gene is TRBV6-4, the J gene TRBJ2-1; possibly TRBD2 for D (6 bases). Trimming stripped 2 bases from V and 12 bases from J, with 17 bases between. Germline V gene sequence: CDR1 MRHNA, CDR2 SNTAGT. The CDR3 consists of 14 residues. CDR3 in DNA: TGTGCCAGCAGTGACGATGTGGGGGGTCGGGTGCAGTTCTTC. Translating gives CASSDDVGGRVQFF.

The chain joins TRBV4-1 to TRBJ1-6; D unresolved. Germline lookup yields CDR1 MGHRA and CDR2 YSYEKL. Trimming stripped 2 bases from V and 8 bases from J, with 7 bases between. The CDR3 covers 13 residues. This CDR3 is CASSQSSDSPLHF. For the CDR3, the DNA is TGCGCCAGCAGCCAAAGCTCGGATTCACCCCTCCACTTT.

The J gene is TRBJ1-1, the V gene TRBV6-5; TRBD1 is a possible D gene (6 bases). Germline values: CDR1 MNHEY, CDR2 SVGAGI. The length of the CDR3 is 13 residues. V was pared by 8 bases and J by 10 bases, with 20 bases between. This CDR3 is CASSIGTPIPAFF. The CDR3 DNA sequence: TGTGCCAGCTCGATAGGGACACCAATTCCAGCTTTCTTT.

The chain employs TRBV7-9 and TRBJ1-3, with D perhaps TRBD1 (6 bases). CDR1 is SEHNR and CDR2 is FQNEAQ in the germline V gene (reference sequence). V shed 5 bases and J shed 4 bases, with 18 bases lying between them. The CDR3 runs 16 residues. CDR3 nucleotides: TGTGCCAGCAGCGGTCAAGCGGACAGTGCAGGAAACACCATATATTTT. As protein: CASSGQADSAGNTIYF.

The rearrangement links TRBV6-1 to TRBJ2-4; D is unresolved. Between the trimmed V and J ends, which lost 6 bases and 0 bases, there was a span of 9 bases. The CDR3 runs to 14 residues. Germline V CDR1 and CDR2: MNHNS, SASEGT. The CDR3 region has the DNA TGTGCCAGCAGGGATAAATTAGCCAAAAACATTCAGTACTTC. Translated, it gives CASRDKLAKNIQYF.

This clone has only a few counts. The chain employs TRBV27 and TRBJ1-1, with D perhaps matching TRBD1 (5 bases). Deletions cut 4 bases from V and 0 bases from J, with 6 bases between. The CDR3 has 13 amino acids. The germline V gene encodes CDR1 MNHEY and CDR2 SMNVEV (reference sequence). The CDR3 region is CASSWGVNTEAFF. The CDR3 coding sequence is TGTGCCAGCAGTTGGGGGGTGAACACTGAAGCTTTCTTT.